The 12 T cell receptor beta chains below all came from one sample that was sequenced in a study of T cell responses to AZD1222 COVID-19 vaccine (dated by TCRdb to 2020 to 2022). Receptor amplification or capture employed the immunoSEQ multiplex PCR assay. TCRdb limited this immuneACCESS table to in-frame rearrangements with V and J called. A share of clones is missing; checked studies link under half to unresolved V genes, and the rest is unexplained. This sample gives under 150,000 clones in total; about 90% of them show up just once. In total, the top ten clones hold roughly 7.4% of the sample. According to the study, the label for this sample's time point signals: baseline before first vaccination. The source was peripheral blood, collected on day 0 of AZD1222 vaccination. Every receptor here comes from an adult in good health.

The CDR3 loop is CASSLGTSGGTDTQYF. The CDR3 nucleotides are TGTGCCAGCAGCTTAGGGACTAGCGGGGGCACAGATACGCAGTATTTT. J is TRBJ2-3 and V is TRBV7-3; 13 bases align to TRBD2. The CDR3 runs 16 residues. Germline CDR1 reads SGHTA; CDR2 reads FQGTGA. The J segment lost 1 base and the V segment lost 2 bases, leaving 0 bases of the junction unmatched.

This rearrangement joins TRBV30 to TRBJ1-2; D remains ambiguous. The CDR3 extends over 11 amino acids. CDR1 is GTSNPN and CDR2 is SVGIG in the germline V gene (reference sequence). V was clipped by 2 bases and J by 0 bases, with 1 base between them. The DNA for the CDR3 is TGTGCCTGGAGTACTAACTATGGCTACACCTTC. Its protein product is CAWSTNYGYTF. Full variable domain (remainder filled in from reference TRBV30 and TRBJ1-2): SQTIHQWPATLVQPVGSPLSLECTVEGTSNPNLYWYRQAAGRGLQLLFYSVGIGQISSEVPQNLSASRPQDRQFILSSKKLLLSDSGFYLCAWSTNYGYTFGSGTRLTVV.

The chain couples TRBV5-6 to TRBJ2-7; D may be TRBD1 (6 bases). The V end lost 4 bases, the J end lost 0 bases, and 14 bases lay between the germline ends. The germline CDR1 and CDR2 sequences are SGHDT and YYEEEE. There are 15 residues in the CDR3. The CDR3 bases are TGTGCCAGCAGCCGTCAGGGGTTAGGCTCCTACGAGCAGTACTTC. As protein: CASSRQGLGSYEQYF.

This chain uses TRBV5-1 with TRBJ1-5; no firm D call. The CDR3 extends over 16 amino acids. CDR1 and CDR2 from the germline V gene are SGHRS and YFSETQ. V was pared by 0 bases and J by 0 bases, with 10 bases between. CDR3: CASSLAQQNSNQPQHF. The CDR3, as DNA: TGCGCCAGCAGCTTGGCCCAACAGAATAGCAATCAGCCCCAGCATTTT.

This chain connects TRBV7-3 to TRBJ1-2, with a weak D call TRBD1 (6 bases). From germline, CDR1 is SGHTA and CDR2 FQGTGA. V dropped 3 bases and J dropped 8 bases, with 13 bases sitting between them. The CDR3 length is 13 residues. The CDR3 region has the DNA TGTGCCAGCAGCTTGAATCAGGGGTCGGGCTACACCTTC. It encodes CASSLNQGSGYTF.

Only one count was recorded for this clone. The chain combines TRBV27 with TRBJ2-3, with unresolved D. The CDR3 length is 12 residues. Trimming shortened V by 4 bases and J by 2 bases, and 4 bases separated the two germline ends. Germline CDR1 and CDR2: MNHEY and SMNVEV (reference sequence). CDR3 region: CASSSNTDTQYF. The CDR3, as DNA: TGTGCCAGCAGTTCGAACACAGATACGCAGTATTTT.

This chain links TRBV7-9 with TRBJ2-7, with 7 bases fitting TRBD1. The CDR3 contains 14 residues. V shed 5 bases and J 1 base; nucleotides not matched to a gene: 5. Germline V gene data show CDR1 as SEHNR and CDR2 as FQNEAQ (reference sequence). This CDR3 is CASSPGQNSYEQYF. The CDR3 nucleotides are TGTGCCAGCAGCCCGGGACAGAATTCCTACGAGCAGTACTTC.

The gene calls are TRBV25-1 and TRBJ1-2; D unresolved. V was clipped by 1 base and J by 8 bases, with 11 bases between them. The germline gives CDR1 MGHDK, CDR2 SYGVNS. The CDR3 spans 13 residues. The CDR3 DNA sequence: TGTGCCAGCAGTGAATCACTGGGGTGGGGCTACACCTTC. Translating gives CASSESLGWGYTF.

The chain recombines TRBV2 with TRBJ1-1; no definite D call. V was cut by 5 bases and J by 2 bases, with 9 bases left in between. Germline V lookup: CDR1 SNHLY, CDR2 FYNNEI. The CDR3 sequence is 13 residues long. CDR3 DNA sequence: TGTGCCAGCAGTCTGGGCTCTAACACTGAAGCTTTCTTT. It translates to CASSLGSNTEAFF.

This sequence joins TRBV3-1 (or the pseudogene TRBV3-2) and TRBJ1-3; D ambiguous. The CDR3 has 12 residues. V gave up 6 bases and J gave up 8 bases, with 11 bases separating them. In germline, CDR1 is LGHDT, CDR2 YNNKEL (reference sequence). The CDR3 DNA is TGTGCCAGCAGTTCATACTGGGACACCATATATTTT. Protein product: CASSSYWDTIYF.

V and J are TRBV28 and TRBJ1-1, with TRBD1 matching over 7 bases. In germline, CDR1 is MDHEN, CDR2 SYDVKM. CDR3 length: 14 residues. Trimming cost V 5 bases and J 3 bases; bases outside gene matches: 6. CDR3 in amino acids: CASSREGAYTEAFF. CDR3 DNA sequence: TGTGCCAGCAGTCGTGAGGGGGCGTACACTGAAGCTTTCTTT.

The gene calls are TRBV15 and TRBJ1-2; D ambiguous. The length of the CDR3 is 15 residues. CDR1 and CDR2 (germline): LNHNV, YYDKDF (reference sequence). Between the trimmed V and J ends, which lost 0 bases and 5 bases, there was a span of 13 bases. CDR3 coding DNA: TGTGCCACCAGCAGAGATCTCGGGGTACGGTATGGCTACACCTTC. This codes for CATSRDLGVRYGYTF.